The subject of this entry is one TCR beta chain. The antigen is undetermined. These data come from a study of shared clonotypes between healthy human individuals. General study results and limits: In several donors, approximately 5% of naive CD4 clonotypes appeared in common.

This CDR3 comprises 17 residues. Looked up from germline, CDR1 is GTSNPN and CDR2 is SVGIG (reference sequence). The naive CD8 population came from CD45RO-negative cells selected for CCR7, without terminally differentiated effector memory CD45RA+ cells. Method: immunoSEQ multiplex PCR; TCRdb's copy keeps in-frame clones and lacks some. The table has about 2.1 million clones, roughly 93% seen once. The TCR was taken from a man aged 18 to 35 in good health. Some clones in this sample may be carry-over from other donors' samples. Sequencing was performed on naive CD8+ T cells from PBMCs. The genes are TRBV30 and TRBJ2-5; TRBD2 matches 11 bases. The J call may not be correct, given that the DNA end is closer to TRBJ2-7. In DNA form, the CDR3 reads TGTGCCTGGAGTGTACGCCCACTAGCGGGGGTTACCTACGAGCAGTACTTC. Translation: CAWSVRPLAGVTYEQYF.